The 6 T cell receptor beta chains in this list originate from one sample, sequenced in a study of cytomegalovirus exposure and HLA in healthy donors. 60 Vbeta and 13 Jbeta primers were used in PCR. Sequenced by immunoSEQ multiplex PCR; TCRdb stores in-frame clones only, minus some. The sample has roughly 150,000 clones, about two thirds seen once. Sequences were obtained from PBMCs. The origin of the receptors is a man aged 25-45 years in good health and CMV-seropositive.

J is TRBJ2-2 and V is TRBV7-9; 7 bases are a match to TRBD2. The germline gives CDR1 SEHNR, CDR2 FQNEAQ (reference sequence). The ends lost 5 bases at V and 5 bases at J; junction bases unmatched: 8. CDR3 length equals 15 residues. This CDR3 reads CASSPRLAETGELFF. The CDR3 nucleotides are TGTGCCAGCAGCCCAAGACTAGCAGAAACCGGGGAGCTGTTTTTT.

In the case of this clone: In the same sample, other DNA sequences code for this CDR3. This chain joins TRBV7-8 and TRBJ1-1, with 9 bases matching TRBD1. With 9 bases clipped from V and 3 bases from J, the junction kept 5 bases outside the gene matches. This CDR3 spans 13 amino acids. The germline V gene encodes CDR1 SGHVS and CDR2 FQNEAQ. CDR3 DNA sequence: TGTGCCAGTAGCCGACAGGGGGACACTGAAGCTTTCTTT. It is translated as CASSRQGDTEAFF.

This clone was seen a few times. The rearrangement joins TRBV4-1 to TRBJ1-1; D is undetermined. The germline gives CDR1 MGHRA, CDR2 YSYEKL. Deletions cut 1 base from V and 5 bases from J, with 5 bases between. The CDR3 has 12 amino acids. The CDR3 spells CASSQGETEAFF. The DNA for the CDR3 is TGCGCCAGCAGCCAAGGGGAGACTGAAGCTTTCTTT.

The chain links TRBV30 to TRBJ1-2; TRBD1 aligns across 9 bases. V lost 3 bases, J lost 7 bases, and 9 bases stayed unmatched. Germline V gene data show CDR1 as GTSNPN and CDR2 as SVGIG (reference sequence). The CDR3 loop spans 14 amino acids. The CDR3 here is CAWRLGGQGVGYTF. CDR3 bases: TGTGCCTGGAGACTCGGGGGACAGGGCGTTGGCTACACCTTC.

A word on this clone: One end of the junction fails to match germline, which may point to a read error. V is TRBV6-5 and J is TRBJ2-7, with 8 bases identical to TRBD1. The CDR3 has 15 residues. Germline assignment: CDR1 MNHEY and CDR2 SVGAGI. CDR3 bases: TGTGCCAGCAGCCCGTCCCGGGACAGGTCCTACGAGCAGTGCTTC. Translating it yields CASSPSRDRSYEQCF.

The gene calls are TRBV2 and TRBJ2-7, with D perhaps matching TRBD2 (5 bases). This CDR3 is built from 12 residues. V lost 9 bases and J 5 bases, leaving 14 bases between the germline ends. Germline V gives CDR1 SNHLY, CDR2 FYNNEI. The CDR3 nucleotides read TGTGCCAGGACGGGGAACAGTGACGAGCAGTACTTC. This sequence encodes CARTGNSDEQYF. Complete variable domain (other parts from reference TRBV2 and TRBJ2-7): EPEVTQTPSHQVTQMGQEVILRCVPISNHLYFYWYRQILGQKVEFLVSFYNNEISEKSEIFDDQFSVERPDGSNFTLKIRSTKLEDSAMYFCARTGNSDEQYFGPGTRLTVT.